Judged by abundance, the clone carrying this TCR beta chain is medium-sized. Its target is not known. This beta chain represents an off-target read in a library built for alpha chains; its size is of limited meaning. As to time point: sample taken at primary tumor resection. Whole RNA, isolated from tumor, nontumor lung or frozen PBMC, was sequenced without prior sorting. This specimen comes from a study of spatial heterogeneity in lung cancer. Across the study: Counts of TCR transcripts in tumor regions correlated strongly with a T cell module score (derived from matched bulk RNA-seq). Averaged across combinations, each unique TCR and UMI pairing appeared more than ten times in raw reads, which were uncorrected.

Overall study findings and caveats: The authors estimated that about 6.6% of tumor T cells were covered for alpha chains and about 12% for beta chains. Tumor mutation counts were tracked by expanded intratumoral alpha and beta TCR counts.

The CDR3 has 15 amino acids. Germline V gives CDR1 GTSNPN, CDR2 SVGIG (reference sequence). J gave up 3 bases and V 4 bases, and 6 bases lay outside the gene matches. Using its own MiXCR run on the 5' RACE reads, TCRdb lists one record per CDR3 protein. Seen here are about 1,400 distinct CDR3 sequences, around 13% observed once, and the top ten hold approximately 20%. The input for sequencing was lung tumor tissue, taken at surgery. This sequence was found in a female donor with early-stage non-small cell lung cancer. V usage is TRBV30 and J usage is TRBJ1-4; 9 bases are a match to TRBD1. The CDR3 sequence: CAWTHTGGPNEKLFF. The DNA for the CDR3 is TGTGCCTGGACCCATACAGGGGGCCCTAATGAAAAACTGTTTTTT.